The T cell receptor beta chain under discussion was sequenced for a study of CD8 T cells in ankylosing spondylitis. The study's findings and limits: Earlier reports found some motif variants in synovial fluid and blood in reactive arthritis. It appeared that ankylosing spondylitis blood was characterized by a TCR beta motif of roughly 8 highly homologous variants. Researchers reportedly found disease-linked clones significantly enriched in matched ankylosing spondylitis synovial fluid.

The CDR3 contains 14 residues. The ends were cut back, 2 bases at V and 0 bases at J, with 9 bases in the middle. The germline V gene encodes CDR1 DFQATT and CDR2 SNEGSKA (reference sequence). With regard to this clonotype: Its antigen is undetermined.

By quantitative 5'-RACE with molecular barcodes, the TCR beta libraries were made. A single record per CDR3 protein comes from TCRdb applying MiXCR to the 5' RACE reads. The table records roughly 38,000 distinct CDR3 sequences, 16% of them present only once. This TCR came from a male donor with ankylosing spondylitis or in good health (not recorded which). The chain is built from TRBV20-1 and TRBJ2-3, with D perhaps TRBD2 (6 bases). Sequencing used blood. The CDR3 loop is CSARSGDSTDTQYF. Here the CDR3 DNA reads TGCAGTGCTAGATCGGGGGATAGCACAGATACGCAGTATTTT.